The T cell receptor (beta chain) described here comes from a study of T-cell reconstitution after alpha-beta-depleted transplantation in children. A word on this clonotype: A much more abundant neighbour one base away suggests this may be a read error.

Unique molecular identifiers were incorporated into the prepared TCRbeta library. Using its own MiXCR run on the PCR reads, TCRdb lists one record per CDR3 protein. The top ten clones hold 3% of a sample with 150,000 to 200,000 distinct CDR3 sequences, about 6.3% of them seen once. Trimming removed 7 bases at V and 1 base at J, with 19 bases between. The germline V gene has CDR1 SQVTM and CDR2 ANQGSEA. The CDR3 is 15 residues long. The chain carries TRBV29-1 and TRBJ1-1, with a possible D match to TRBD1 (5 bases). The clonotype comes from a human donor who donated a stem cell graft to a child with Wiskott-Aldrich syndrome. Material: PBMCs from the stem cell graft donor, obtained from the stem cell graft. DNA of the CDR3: TGCAGCGCCGGGGGAGTGCAGAGGGGGAACACTGAAGCTTTCTTT. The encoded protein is CSAGGVQRGNTEAFF. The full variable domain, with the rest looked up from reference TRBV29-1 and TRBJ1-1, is SAVISQKPSRDICQRGTSLTIQCQVDSQVTMMFWYRQQPGQSLTLIATANQGSEATYESGFVIDKFPISRPNLTFSTLTVSNMSPEDSSIYLCSAGGVQRGNTEAFFGQGTRLTVV.